Below are 10 T cell receptor beta chains sequenced from a single sample in a study of spatial heterogeneity in lung cancer (dated by TCRdb to the late 2010s). The label giving this sample's time point can be read as: blood at routine non-recurrence follow-up after resection. TCR sequencing used whole RNA extracted from tumor and nontumor lung tissue, or from cryopreserved PBMC samples, without cell sorting. The method behind the library was 5' RACE. Sequenced using a NextSeq 500. The raw public data were reprocessed by TCRdb itself: fastp quality trimming at Q25, MiXCR clonotype calling, in-frame beta chains only. Each entry is one CDR3 protein sequence, shown with its most common DNA and genes. Across this sample there are around 30,000 distinct CDR3 sequences, with 4.5% to 7.5% seen only once. The ten largest clonotypes hold around 21% of the sample. The starting material was PBMCs, obtained at follow-up. The source is a male donor with early-stage non-small cell lung cancer.

J is TRBJ2-5 and V is TRBV12-3 or TRBV12-4, with 7 bases identical to TRBD2. This CDR3 contains 16 residues. V shed 2 bases, J shed 4 bases, and the junction held 10 bases outside the gene matches. DNA for the CDR3: TGTGCCAGCAGTTTAAGGTCGGGAGGCTTGCGAGAGACCCAGTACTTC. Its translation: CASSLRSGGLRETQYF.

This clonotype occurred many times. The genes are TRBV28 and TRBJ2-1; either TRBD1 or TRBD2 may fit D (7 bases each). Germline CDR1 MDHEN, CDR2 SYDVKM. V lost 2 bases, J lost 9 bases, and 17 bases lay in between. CDR3 length: 15 residues. The CDR3 spells CASSLEGAGEVEQFF. CDR3 sequence (DNA): TGTGCCAGCAGTTTAGAGGGGGCGGGAGAAGTTGAGCAGTTCTTC.

In regard to this clonotype: A much larger clone lies one base from this, so it may be a read error. The rearrangement uses TRBV29-1 and TRBJ2-7; D is unclear. V gave up 0 bases and J gave up 2 bases, with 5 bases separating them. This CDR3 comprises 12 residues. CDR1 is SQVTM and CDR2 is ANQGSEA in the germline V gene. CDR3 bases: TGCAGCGTTGAAGAGGACGCCTACGAGCAGTACTTC. Its translation: CSVEEDAYEQYF.

This clonotype was counted many times. The CDR3 nucleotides are TGCAGTGCTAGAGGGGTTACTGGGGCCAACGTCCTGACTTTC. Protein sequence: CSARGVTGANVLTF. The chain joins TRBV20-1 to TRBJ2-6; D gene uncertain. V was pared by 1 base and J by 2 bases, with 6 bases between. This CDR3 is 14 amino acids long. Germline loops: CDR1 DFQATT, CDR2 SNEGSKA (reference sequence).

V gene TRBV6-5 combines with J gene TRBJ2-5; 12 bases map to TRBD1. Trimming cost V 2 bases and J 6 bases; bases outside gene matches: 7. The CDR3 spans 16 residues. Germline CDR1 is MNHEY and CDR2 is SVGAGI. The CDR3 here is CASSYPGTGGQKTQYF. CDR3 nucleotide sequence: TGTGCCAGCAGTTACCCCGGGACAGGGGGCCAGAAGACCCAGTACTTC.

This clonotype was seen at least ten times. The V and J genes are TRBV4-2 and TRBJ2-1; 11 bases are shared with TRBD2. With V trimmed by 4 bases and J by 4 bases, 3 bases remained unmatched. Germline V lookup: CDR1 LGHNA, CDR2 YNFKEQ. The CDR3 has 15 residues. CDR3 sequence: CASSLLAGAYNEQFF. The CDR3 DNA is TGTGCCAGCAGCCTACTAGCGGGGGCTTACAATGAGCAGTTCTTC.

This chain connects TRBV7-3 to TRBJ2-6; no definite D call. Germline V CDR1 and CDR2: SGHTA, FQGTGA. V lost 5 bases and J lost 0, with 5 bases in between. This CDR3 spans 14 amino acids. The CDR3 nucleotides are TGTGCCAGCAGCCCCTTCTCTGGGGCCAACGTCCTGACTTTC. Amino acids: CASSPFSGANVLTF.

This clonotype was counted many times. This chain links TRBV5-1 with TRBJ1-1; 7 bases are a match to TRBD1. V shed 5 bases, J shed 1 base, and the junction held 8 bases outside the gene matches. CDR3 size: 15 residues. CDR1 and CDR2 (germline): SGHRS, YFSETQ. CDR3 sequence reads: CASRERGLENTEAFF. The DNA for the CDR3 is TGCGCCAGCAGGGAGAGGGGGCTGGAGAACACTGAAGCTTTCTTT.

This clonotype came up many times. The chain carries TRBV6-6 and TRBJ2-7; 7 bases are a match to TRBD2. The CDR3 extends over 15 amino acids. The V segment lost 6 bases and the J segment 2 bases; nucleotides outside the gene matches: 10. Germline CDR1 and CDR2: MNHNY and SVGAGI (reference sequence). In DNA form, the CDR3 reads TGTGCCAGCAGCGGGGTAACTAGCGTAACCTACGAGCAGTACGTC. It specifies CASSGVTSVTYEQYV.

This clonotype was recorded at least ten times. The chain recombines TRBV9 with TRBJ2-5; D unclear. Trimming stripped 0 bases from V and 6 bases from J, with 3 bases between. The CDR3 length is 11 residues. Germline V gene data show CDR1 as SGDLS and CDR2 as YYNGEE. Here the CDR3 reads CASSVGKTQYF. The CDR3 DNA is TGTGCCAGCAGCGTAGGAAAGACCCAGTACTTC.